The clone carrying this T cell receptor (beta chain) was observed a few times. These data originate in a study of blood T cell repertoires in COVID-19. Study details: The samples span acute and convalescent COVID-19 from the United States, Italy and Spain. PBMCs, B-cell-depleted T cells, or T cells were the source of the cDNA or gDNA that made up the material.

Sequencing used immunoSEQ multiplex PCR; TCRdb keeps in-frame clones, though not all of them. The sample holds a few hundred thousand clones; roughly 87% are singletons and the top ten take less than 6%. V dropped 5 bases and J dropped 0 bases, with 13 bases sitting between them. Germline CDR1 reads SEHNR; CDR2 reads FQNEAQ (reference sequence). This CDR3 has 15 amino acids. Everyone who took part was roughly 18 to 89 years old, and they came from 24 US areas. The sequence derives from a woman aged 45-65 years who had recovered from COVID-19. The V and J genes are TRBV7-9 and TRBJ1-2, with D unclear. The material sequenced was PBMCs or T cells enriched from blood (not recorded which). CDR3 in DNA: TGTGCCAGCAGCCCATATACAGAAACTAACTATGGCTACACCTTC. Protein product: CASSPYTETNYGYTF.